What follows describes a single TCR beta chain. As yet, its antigen is unknown. This sample is part of a study of cytomegalovirus exposure and HLA in healthy donors. Germline CDR1 and CDR2: SGHTA and FQGNSA. The trim removed 1 base at V and 8 bases at J, leaving 12 bases unmatched. The CDR3 extends over 17 amino acids. Study-level results: DRB1 had the most TCR associations and HLA-C the fewest, a later analysis found, with rates varying by HLA locus. The study recorded 150 to 200 TCR beta chains that were cytomegalovirus-associated. Analysis was carried out at a later point, and it linked a missense DCLRE1C variant to TCR beta V- and J-gene trimming.

Amplification used 60 Vbeta primers and 13 Jbeta primers. Profiling relied on immunoSEQ multiplex PCR, and the TCRdb table lists in-frame clones only, not all of them. The data show over 100,000 clones, more than 65% seen once. This clonotype was sampled from a woman aged 18-30 years in good health and CMV-seropositive. Sequencing was carried out using PBMCs. The rearrangement joins TRBV7-2 to TRBJ1-4; TRBD1 matches at 8 bases. The CDR3 coding sequence is TGTGCCAGCAGCTTAGACATCGGCAGGGGGCTGAGGGAAAAACTGTTTTTT. This translates into CASSLDIGRGLREKLFF.